A single sample gave rise to the 21 T cell receptor beta chains below, sequenced in a study of response to subunit inactivated influenza vaccine. TCRdb re-analysed the RT-PCR reads in MiXCR, keeping a single row per CDR3 protein. The sample records hundreds of thousands of distinct CDR3 sequences, approximately 16% being singletons. The material sequenced was CD4+ T cells sorted from PBMCs, taken around 25 months after vaccination. These receptors were taken from a man aged 45 to 70 who received an inactivated influenza vaccine.

The rearrangement joins TRBV4-2 to TRBJ2-3, with TRBD1 matching over 9 bases. With 5 bases clipped from V and 0 bases from J, the junction kept 3 bases outside the gene matches. Germline V gives CDR1 LGHNA, CDR2 YNFKEQ. The CDR3 runs 15 residues. This CDR3 is CASSEGQGSTDTQYF. DNA of the CDR3: TGTGCCAGCAGCGAGGGACAGGGAAGCACAGATACGCAGTATTTT.

This clonotype came up many times. The V gene is TRBV7-2, the J gene TRBJ2-3; perhaps TRBD1 as D (6 bases). V gave up 5 bases and J gave up 4 bases, with 19 bases separating them. The CDR3 loop spans 16 amino acids. Looked up from germline, CDR1 is SGHTA and CDR2 is FQGNSA. CDR3 DNA: TGTGCCAGCAGCCGCCTGGGCGTCAGACAGGCAGATACGCAGTATTTT. It specifies CASSRLGVRQADTQYF.

This clonotype was picked up a small number of times. The rearrangement joins TRBV5-1 to TRBJ2-7, with D tentatively TRBD1 (5 bases). The CDR3 is 16 amino acids. V lost 0 bases, J lost 1 base, and 14 bases lay in between. CDR1 SGHRS and CDR2 YFSETQ come from the germline V gene. CDR3 region: CASSLATGALSYEQYF. DNA for the CDR3: TGCGCCAGCAGCTTGGCCACAGGAGCTTTATCCTACGAGCAGTACTTC.

V usage is TRBV11-2 and J usage is TRBJ2-2; D is unresolved. Germline-derived CDR1 and CDR2 are SGHAT and FQNNGV. The CDR3 spans 15 residues. Trimming took off 5 bases at V and 0 bases at J, with 10 bases between the two ends. CDR3 DNA sequence: TGTGCCAGCAGCATCAGAAGCGCGAACACCGGGGAGCTGTTTTTT. Protein product: CASSIRSANTGELFF.

The V gene is TRBV10-1, the J gene TRBJ1-1; 9 bases are shared with TRBD1. Germline loops: CDR1 WNHNN, CDR2 SYGVQD (reference sequence). This CDR3 is 15 amino acids long. The ends lost 10 bases at V and 1 base at J; junction bases unmatched: 10. The CDR3 DNA reads TGCGCCACCTTCCCGGGACAGGGACAGAACACTGAAGCTTTCTTT. It codes for CATFPGQGQNTEAFF.

The chain joins TRBV12-3 or TRBV12-4 to TRBJ2-5; tentative D call: TRBD2 (5 bases). V was trimmed by 2 bases and J by 4 bases, leaving 14 bases between them. The CDR3 is 15 residues long. CDR3 DNA: TGTGCCAGCAGTTTAAGAAGCGGTTGGGGAGAGACCCAGTACTTC. It codes for CASSLRSGWGETQYF.

The table lists this clonotype with many counts. The chain joins TRBV3-1 to TRBJ2-2; D call uncertain. Looked up from germline, CDR1 is LGHDT and CDR2 is YNNKEL (reference sequence). The CDR3 is 14 amino acids. Trimming took 1 base from V and 1 from J, leaving 4 bases between them. The CDR3 sequence is CASSQGLNTGELFF. Here the CDR3 DNA reads TGTGCCAGCAGCCAAGGACTGAACACCGGGGAGCTGTTTTTT.

The chain carries TRBV7-8 and TRBJ2-2, with D possibly being TRBD1 (6 bases). V lost 7 bases and J 1 base, leaving 13 bases between the germline ends. CDR1 and CDR2 (germline): SGHVS, FQNEAQ. CDR3 length: 15 amino acids. CDR3 nucleotides: TGTGCCAGCAAAGACAGGCTCCTGAACACCGGGGAGCTGTTTTTT. Translated, it gives CASKDRLLNTGELFF.

The V call is TRBV11-2, the J call TRBJ2-2; no definite D call. From germline, CDR1 is SGHAT and CDR2 FQNNGV. The CDR3 is made up of 15 amino acids. V gave up 1 base and J gave up 5 bases, with 11 bases separating them. The DNA of the CDR3 is TGTGCCAGCAGCTTAGTAGGCCGGTTTACCGGGGAGCTGTTTTTT. Protein product: CASSLVGRFTGELFF. Supplemented by reference TRBV11-2 and TRBJ2-2, the full variable domain reads EAGVAQSPRYKIIEKRQSVAFWCNPISGHATLYWYQQILGQGPKLLIQFQNNGVVDDSQLPKDRFSAERLKGVDSTLKIQPAKLEDSAVYLCASSLVGRFTGELFFGEGSRLTVL.

This clonotype was seen a few times. CDR3 in amino acids: CASSFVGSGYTF. The CDR3 DNA follows: TGTGCCAGCAGTTTTGTGGGTAGTGGCTACACCTTC. The gene calls are TRBV12-3 or TRBV12-4 and TRBJ1-2, with D hard to call. This CDR3 spans 12 amino acids. The V end was cut by 3 bases, the J end by 7 bases, with 9 bases between.

The rearrangement joins TRBV19 to TRBJ1-3; D is unresolved. The ends were cut back, 6 bases at V and 2 bases at J, with 14 bases in the middle. The V gene's germline CDR1 is LNHDA and CDR2 SQIVND (reference sequence). The CDR3 extends over 15 amino acids. This chain's CDR3 is CASSLQENPGNTIYF. In nucleotides, the CDR3 is TGTGCCAGTAGCCTACAAGAAAACCCTGGAAACACCATATATTTT.

The rearrangement uses TRBV20-1 and TRBJ2-1; 9 bases fit TRBD2. V lost 3 bases to trimming and J lost 9 bases; unmatched junction nucleotides: 6. Germline values: CDR1 DFQATT, CDR2 SNEGSKA (reference sequence). This CDR3 is 13 amino acids long. CDR3 sequence (DNA): TGCAGTGCTAGGGGGACTAGCCCGCCTGAGCAGTTCTTC. Protein: CSARGTSPPEQFF.

CDR3 region: CASSQGRSYQTEAFF. CDR3 nucleotides: TGCGCCAGCAGCCAAGGGAGATCGTACCAGACTGAAGCTTTCTTT. The chain employs TRBV4-3 and TRBJ1-1; D gene uncertain. In germline, CDR1 is LGHNA, CDR2 YSLEER. The CDR3 loop spans 15 amino acids. Trimming took off 1 base at V and 5 bases at J, with 14 bases between the two ends.

The CDR3 sequence is CATSRGGAGGEAFF. CDR3 DNA sequence: TGTGCCACCAGCAGAGGAGGGGCCGGCGGTGAAGCTTTCTTT. The chain carries TRBV15 and TRBJ1-1; D perhaps matches TRBD1 (5 bases). Trimming stripped 1 base from V and 7 bases from J, with 13 bases between. Germline V gives CDR1 LNHNV, CDR2 YYDKDF (reference sequence). The length of the CDR3 is 14 residues.

The V and J genes are TRBV20-1 and TRBJ2-3; D may be TRBD2 (5 bases). Trimming stripped 5 bases from V and 2 bases from J, with 20 bases between. CDR3 length: 16 residues. CDR1 and CDR2 (germline): DFQATT, SNEGSKA (reference sequence). The CDR3 protein is CSAPPGGGAITDTQYF. The CDR3 nucleotides read TGCAGTGCTCCCCCCGGCGGAGGCGCGATCACAGATACGCAGTATTTT.

This clonotype showed up many times. The chain uses TRBV20-1 and TRBJ2-4; 8 nucleotides line up with TRBD2. J gave up 7 bases and V 2 bases, and 4 bases lay outside the gene matches. This CDR3 spans 13 amino acids. Germline lookup yields CDR1 DFQATT and CDR2 SNEGSKA (reference sequence). This chain's CDR3 is CSARLAGGNIQYF. The CDR3 nucleotides are TGCAGTGCTAGACTAGCGGGCGGCAACATTCAGTACTTC.

This chain joins TRBV3-1 and TRBJ2-3, with 11 bases fitting TRBD2. This CDR3 spans 17 amino acids. CDR1 and CDR2 (germline): LGHDT, YNNKEL (reference sequence). With V trimmed by 1 base and J by 8 bases, 11 bases remained unmatched. CDR3 DNA sequence: TGTGCCAGCAGCCAAGCTTGGGGACTAGCGGCCCCAGGTACGCAGTATTTT. As protein: CASSQAWGLAAPGTQYF.

The table lists this clonotype with a few counts. The rearrangement joins TRBV10-2 to TRBJ2-1, with TRBD2 matching 13 bases. J gave up 4 bases and V 6 bases, and 3 bases lay outside the gene matches. The germline gives CDR1 WSHSY, CDR2 SAAADI. CDR3 length: 15 residues. CDR3 protein: CASRPGLAGYNEQFF. DNA of the CDR3: TGCGCCAGCAGGCCGGGACTAGCGGGGTACAATGAGCAGTTCTTC.

V gene TRBV7-2 combines with J gene TRBJ2-1; D may be TRBD2 (6 bases). Trimming removed 4 bases from V and 16 bases from J, with 17 bases in between. Germline CDR1 reads SGHTA; CDR2 reads FQGNSA. The CDR3 is 12 residues long. The CDR3 is CASSSLILAPFF. The CDR3 DNA reads TGTGCCAGCAGCTCCCTCATCCTAGCGCCTTTCTTC.

Sample share makes this clonotype medium-sized (0.01 to 0.1%). The chain carries TRBV20-1 and TRBJ2-2; 9 bases are a match to TRBD1. CDR1 DFQATT and CDR2 SNEGSKA come from the germline V gene (reference sequence). CDR3 size: 17 residues. After removal of 0 bases from V and 4 bases from J, the junction contained 9 bases not matched to a gene. The CDR3 loop is CSAREDRGSEVTGELFF. The CDR3, as DNA: TGCAGTGCTAGAGAGGACAGGGGCTCAGAAGTCACCGGGGAGCTGTTTTTT.

The rearrangement links TRBV19 to TRBJ2-2; D call uncertain. The CDR3 has 15 amino acids. The V gene's germline CDR1 is LNHDA and CDR2 SQIVND (reference sequence). Trimming took off 3 bases at V and 7 bases at J, with 15 bases between the two ends. The CDR3, as DNA: TGTGCCAGTAGTATGCACGGGCAGAGTATCGGGGAGCTGTTTTTT. The encoded protein is CASSMHGQSIGELFF. Full variable domain (remainder filled in from reference TRBV19 and TRBJ2-2): DGGITQSPKYLFRKEGQNVTLSCEQNLNHDAMYWYRQDPGQGLRLIYYSQIVNDFQKGDIAEGYSVSREKKESFPLTVTSAQKNPTAFYLCASSMHGQSIGELFFGEGSRLTVL.